The 29 T cell receptor beta chains listed next were all sequenced from one sample in a study of blood T cell repertoires in COVID-19. This table comes from immunoSEQ multiplex PCR, and its TCRdb copy is limited to in-frame clones, with some not included. The sample carries over 35,000 clones, roughly four fifths recorded once. Sequencing input: peripheral blood. The receptors originated from a human donor with acute or convalescent COVID-19. The donor label of this sample is uncertain.

The V and J genes are TRBV2 and TRBJ1-1; tentative D call: TRBD1 (6 bases). V shed 7 bases and J shed 1 base, with 10 bases lying between them. The germline V gene has CDR1 SNHLY and CDR2 FYNNEI. The CDR3 is 13 residues long. CDR3 protein: CASNYRENTEAFF. CDR3 sequence (DNA): TGTGCCAGCAACTACAGGGAGAACACTGAAGCTTTCTTT.

The chain links TRBV29-1 to TRBJ2-2, with D possibly TRBD1 on 6 matching bases. V shed 7 bases and J shed 4 bases, with 10 bases lying between them. Germline CDR1 SQVTM, CDR2 ANQGSEA. The CDR3 spans 12 residues. The CDR3 DNA reads TGCAGCGCGAGGGGGTTCACCGGGGAGCTGTTTTTT. It yields the protein CSARGFTGELFF.

This rearrangement joins TRBV10-1 to TRBJ1-1; D call uncertain. The CDR3 spans 13 residues. Trimming removed 0 bases from V and 3 bases from J, with 5 bases in between. The germline V gene encodes CDR1 WNHNN and CDR2 SYGVQD (reference sequence). The CDR3 protein is CASSESYYTEAFF. In DNA form, the CDR3 reads TGCGCCAGCAGTGAGTCGTATTACACTGAAGCTTTCTTT.

V gene TRBV3-1 (or the pseudogene TRBV3-2) combines with J gene TRBJ2-7; 11 bases map to TRBD1. Looked up from germline, CDR1 is LGHDT and CDR2 is YNNKEL (reference sequence). This CDR3 region has 15 residues. The V segment lost 2 bases and the J segment 2 bases; nucleotides outside the gene matches: 2. This chain's CDR3 is CASSQPGQGAYEQYF. The CDR3 DNA reads as TGTGCCAGCAGCCAACCGGGACAGGGGGCCTACGAGCAGTACTTC.

This clone was detected ten times or more. This chain uses TRBV29-1 with TRBJ2-3; TRBD2 aligns across 9 bases. The V and J ends lost 4 bases and 6 bases, in that order; junction bases with no gene match: 8. The V gene's germline CDR1 is SQVTM and CDR2 ANQGSEA. This CDR3 is built from 14 residues. CDR3 DNA sequence: TGCAGCGTTGCCGAGACTAGCGGTCCCGATACGCAGTATTTT. Its protein is CSVAETSGPDTQYF.

V is TRBV5-1 and J is TRBJ1-1; tentative D call: TRBD1 (6 bases). CDR3 size: 15 residues. Trimming cost V 0 bases and J 8 bases, with 17 bases left between them. From germline, CDR1 is SGHRS and CDR2 YFSETQ. CDR3 protein: CASSLDGQLGLEAFF. The CDR3 DNA follows: TGCGCCAGCAGCTTGGACGGACAGTTAGGTCTGGAAGCTTTCTTT.

The J gene is TRBJ2-1, the V gene TRBV5-1; D remains ambiguous. The germline V gene encodes CDR1 SGHRS and CDR2 YFSETQ. The CDR3 sequence is 15 residues long. The germline V and J ends were trimmed by 0 bases and 1 base, with 8 bases remaining between them. CDR3 bases: TGCGCCAGCAGCTTGGATGGAGATTCCTACAATGAGCAGTTCTTC. Translation: CASSLDGDSYNEQFF.

This chain joins TRBV6-5 and TRBJ1-5; 10 bases fit TRBD1. Trimming took 8 bases from V and 6 from J; bases not matched to a gene: 7. This CDR3 is 14 amino acids long. Germline-derived CDR1 and CDR2 are MNHEY and SVGAGI. This CDR3 is CASGGTGVFQPQHF. CDR3 nucleotide sequence: TGTGCCAGCGGGGGGACAGGGGTTTTTCAGCCCCAGCATTTT.

The rearrangement joins TRBV6-2 or TRBV6-3 to TRBJ2-2; 8 bases fit TRBD2. Unmatched junction bases numbered 10, after V lost 5 bases and J lost 5 bases. The CDR3 consists of 16 residues. Germline CDR1 and CDR2: MNHEY and SVGEGT. DNA of the CDR3: TGTGCCAGCAGTAAACGGGGTAGCGGGGTGACCGGGGAGCTGTTTTTT. Amino acid sequence: CASSKRGSGVTGELFF.

The V call is TRBV7-6, the J call TRBJ1-5, with D perhaps matching TRBD1 (5 bases). Deletions cut 3 bases from V and 7 bases from J, with 13 bases between. CDR3 length: 14 amino acids. CDR1 is SGHVS, CDR2 FNYEAQ, per germline. The CDR3 DNA reads as TGTGCCAGCAGCTTGGTAGGGGAAGGGCAGCCCCAGCATTTT. This sequence encodes CASSLVGEGQPQHF.

The chain links TRBV12-2 to TRBJ2-3; no check of the table's D call, TRBD1, against the DNA was made. TRBV12-2 is shown as a pseudogene. The CDR3 length is 17 residues. CDR3 bases: TGTGCAAGTCGCTTCCGGGACACCCATCATTACACAGATACGCAGTATTTT. Amino acid sequence: CASRFRDTHHYTDTQYF.

This clone has at least ten counts. The rearrangement joins TRBV6-5 to TRBJ1-1, with D perhaps matching TRBD1 (6 bases). This CDR3 region has 15 residues. The V gene's germline CDR1 is MNHEY and CDR2 SVGAGI. The germline V and J ends were trimmed by 3 bases and 4 bases, with 15 bases remaining between them. CDR3 nucleotide sequence: TGTGCCAGCAGTTATAGAGGAGGGGGGGTCACTGAAGCTTTCTTT. The encoded protein is CASSYRGGGVTEAFF.

This rearrangement joins TRBV7-2 to TRBJ2-7, with 9 bases aligning to TRBD2. J gave up 2 bases and V 6 bases, and 11 bases lay outside the gene matches. The CDR3 loop spans 16 amino acids. Per the germline V gene, CDR1 is SGHTA and CDR2 is FQGNSA. CDR3 coding DNA: TGTGCCAGCAGGACCGCCCTAAGCGGGGGGCCCTACGAGCAGTACTTC. Protein: CASRTALSGGPYEQYF.

J is TRBJ2-4 and V is TRBV3-1 (or the pseudogene TRBV3-2), with 9 positions matching TRBD1. There are 15 residues in the CDR3. The V and J ends lost 4 bases and 12 bases, in that order; junction bases with no gene match: 13. Germline V gives CDR1 LGHDT, CDR2 YNNKEL (reference sequence). The chain's CDR3 is CASSLGTGLMGSQYF. The CDR3 nucleotides are TGTGCCAGCAGCCTCGGGACAGGGCTGATGGGGAGTCAGTACTTC.

V usage is TRBV10-3 and J usage is TRBJ1-5; 9 positions agree with TRBD1. The ends lost 3 bases at V and 6 bases at J; junction bases unmatched: 12. Looked up from germline, CDR1 is ENHRY and CDR2 is SYGVKD. The CDR3 is 17 amino acids. CDR3 nucleotide sequence: TGTGCCATCAGTGACGGGACAGGGCATAACCCACGTCAGCCCCAGCATTTT. Amino acids: CAISDGTGHNPRQPQHF.

The genes are TRBV19 and TRBJ1-6; TRBD1 agrees at 8 bases. This CDR3 has 15 amino acids. The J segment lost 3 bases and the V segment lost 7 bases, leaving 5 bases of the junction unmatched. CDR1 is LNHDA, CDR2 SQIVND, per germline (reference sequence). CDR3 nucleotides: TGTGCCAGTATGGCGACAGGGGTCTATAATTCACCCCTCCACTTT. Protein product: CASMATGVYNSPLHF.

The V and J genes are TRBV13 and TRBJ2-5, with a weak D call TRBD2 (5 bases). The CDR3 contains 13 residues. In germline, CDR1 is PRHDT, CDR2 FYEKMQ (reference sequence). The germline V and J ends were trimmed by 5 bases and 3 bases, with 10 bases remaining between them. The CDR3 loop is CASSRREKETQYF. Here the CDR3 DNA reads TGTGCCAGCAGCCGCCGGGAAAAAGAGACCCAGTACTTC.

V is TRBV4-1 and J is TRBJ1-1; 9 nucleotides line up with TRBD1. The germline CDR1 and CDR2 sequences are MGHRA and YSYEKL. This CDR3 spans 15 amino acids. V gave up 7 bases and J gave up 0 bases; unmatched junction bases: 6. This chain's CDR3 is CASTLTGGMNTEAFF. The CDR3 nucleotides are TGCGCCAGCACCCTGACAGGGGGAATGAACACTGAAGCTTTCTTT.

This rearrangement joins TRBV28 to TRBJ2-1; 7 nucleotides agree with TRBD1. The CDR3 runs 15 residues. Germline lookup yields CDR1 MDHEN and CDR2 SYDVKM. Losses at the gene ends were 7 bases for V and 1 base for J; bases not matched to a gene: 7. The CDR3 is CASIGTEVSYNEQFF. Here the CDR3 DNA reads TGTGCCAGCATCGGGACAGAAGTATCCTACAATGAGCAGTTCTTC.

This clone was found a few times. The junction shows a germline mismatch at one end, possibly a read error. The chain uses TRBV10-2 and TRBJ2-7; 10 nucleotides line up with TRBD2. In germline, CDR1 is WSHSY, CDR2 SAAADI. The CDR3 runs 14 residues. The CDR3, as DNA: TGCGCCAGCAGAGGACTAGCGGCCACCTATGAGCAGTACTTC. Translating gives CASRGLAATYEQYF.

The chain carries TRBV5-6 and TRBJ1-2; 8 nucleotides line up with TRBD1. Trimming at V came to 1 base and at J to 5 bases, leaving 7 bases not matched to a gene. The CDR3 is 15 residues long. Germline V lookup: CDR1 SGHDT, CDR2 YYEEEE. CDR3 residues: CASSLQGARIYGYTF. For the CDR3, the DNA is TGTGCCAGCAGCTTGCAGGGGGCTAGGATTTATGGCTACACCTTC.

The CDR3, as DNA: TGCGCCAGCAGTTCAAGGGCTAGCGGGTTTTCGGATACGCAGTATTTT. This encodes CASSSRASGFSDTQYF. The V and J genes are TRBV5-1 and TRBJ2-3; 8 nucleotides align to TRBD2. This CDR3 has 16 amino acids. Germline values: CDR1 SGHRS, CDR2 YFSETQ. The V and J ends lost 5 bases and 6 bases, in that order; junction bases with no gene match: 14.

The chain employs TRBV2 and TRBJ1-2; D not certain. Germline lookup yields CDR1 SNHLY and CDR2 FYNNEI. This CDR3 has 13 residues. V was trimmed by 7 bases and J by 0 bases, leaving 9 bases between them. The CDR3 protein is CASTPGANYGYTF. CDR3 bases: TGTGCCAGCACCCCAGGCGCTAACTATGGCTACACCTTC.

The chain uses TRBV7-2 and TRBJ1-1; no clear D gene. Trimming cost V 7 bases and J 2 bases, with 11 bases left between them. CDR1 SGHTA and CDR2 FQGNSA come from the germline V gene. The CDR3 totals 13 residues. CDR3 amino acids: CASTPQTNTEAFF. CDR3 sequence (DNA): TGTGCCAGCACCCCCCAGACAAACACTGAAGCTTTCTTT.

The chain employs TRBV10-3 and TRBJ2-7; 10 bases align to TRBD1. The CDR3 contains 15 residues. V trimming: 3 bases; J trimming: 3 bases; junction bases outside the gene matches: 5. CDR1 and CDR2 (germline): ENHRY, SYGVKD. CDR3 DNA: TGTGCCATCAGTGATTCCGGGACAGGGGTCTACGAGCAGTACTTC. This gives the protein CAISDSGTGVYEQYF.

V is TRBV9 and J is TRBJ1-4; D not certain. The length of the CDR3 is 15 residues. Germline CDR1 reads SGDLS; CDR2 reads YYNGEE. Trimming pared 0 bases from V and 0 bases from J, leaving 6 bases between. The CDR3 sequence is CASSVGAATNEKLFF. DNA for the CDR3: TGTGCCAGCAGCGTAGGGGCTGCAACTAATGAAAAACTGTTTTTT.

This chain links TRBV20-1 with TRBJ2-1, with 7 bases fitting TRBD1. CDR1 DFQATT and CDR2 SNEGSKA come from the germline V gene (reference sequence). The ends lost 3 bases at V and 2 bases at J; junction bases unmatched: 4. This CDR3 region has 14 residues. The CDR3 DNA reads TGCAGTGCTAGTAACAGGGGTCCCTACAATGAGCAGTTCTTC. This sequence encodes CSASNRGPYNEQFF.

This clone was seen once. CDR3 DNA: TGTGCCAGCAGCTTAAATCTGGGGGGGACCTACGAGCAGTACTTC. It encodes CASSLNLGGTYEQYF. This sequence joins TRBV7-9 and TRBJ2-7; 7 bases map to TRBD2. Germline loops: CDR1 SEHNR, CDR2 FQNEAQ (reference sequence). Germline trimming cut 2 bases from V and 2 bases from J; bases unmatched to any gene: 6. The CDR3 runs to 15 residues.

This chain joins TRBV7-9 and TRBJ1-2; 7 nucleotides match TRBD1. Germline assignment: CDR1 SEHNR and CDR2 FQNEAQ (reference sequence). V lost 4 bases to trimming and J lost 7 bases; unmatched junction nucleotides: 6. The CDR3 spans 13 residues. CDR3 sequence: CASSSDRVFGYTF. CDR3 nucleotides: TGTGCCAGCAGCTCAGACAGGGTGTTTGGCTACACCTTC.